The entry that follows covers one TCR beta chain sequence. These data come from a study of memory CD4+ T cells and cytomegalovirus serostatus. About the study: Donors were healthy Belgian adults, several CMV seropositive and under 30 seronegative.

Single viable CD3+CD4+CD8-CD45RO+ cells were sorted as the memory CD4+ T cells. CD4+ T cells were isolated by positive magnetic selection. Under the authors' procedure: Out-of-frame sequences were removed, leaving a few million distinct TCRbeta sequences. Some clones are missing from TCRdb's copy, which holds only in-frame ones; the method was immunoSEQ multiplex PCR. From that table come the V and J calls and clone size; the DNA was used to work out D and trimming. The sample contains some 73,000 clones, approximately 78% of which appear only once. The sequence was collected from an adult in good health and CMV-seropositive. The sequenced sample consisted of memory CD4+ T cells from blood.

The CDR3 loop is CAWSGARGDTQYF. The CDR3 nucleotides are TGTGCCTGGTCCGGGGCCCGAGGGGATACGCAGTATTTT. The chain couples TRBV30 to TRBJ2-3, with D tentatively TRBD1 or TRBD2 (5 bases each). This CDR3 comprises 13 residues. Germline CDR1 GTSNPN, CDR2 SVGIG (reference sequence). Trimming shortened V by 5 bases and J by 6 bases, and 15 bases separated the two germline ends.